This T cell receptor (beta chain) derives from a study of OX40 agonist ivuxolimab in advanced cancers. Study-level background: One hepatocellular carcinoma and a couple of cutaneous melanoma patients partially responded. Notes on the study in general: Mean expanded clone counts were higher in CD8+ than CD4+ T cells. At doses 0.1 to 3.0 mg/kg, CD4+ and CD8+ clones expanded.

A note on this clone: As yet, its antigen is unknown.

CDR1 and CDR2 (germline): SGHVS, FNYEAQ. Trimming shortened V by 2 bases and J by 6 bases, and 12 bases separated the two germline ends. This CDR3 is 14 amino acids long. Some clones are missing from TCRdb's copy, which holds only in-frame ones; the method was immunoSEQ multiplex PCR. The data hold approximately 45,000 clones, with about 80% observed a single time. This chain uses TRBV7-6 with TRBJ2-3; no firm D call. The clonotype originates from an adult with an advanced solid tumor such as melanoma, head and neck, liver or kidney cancer. The sequences come from CD4+ or CD8+ T cells sorted from blood, collected in a trial of the OX40 agonist ivuxolimab. The CDR3 bases are TGTGCCAGCAGCTTACAGGACCACCCTGATACGCAGTATTTT. Its protein is CASSLQDHPDTQYF.